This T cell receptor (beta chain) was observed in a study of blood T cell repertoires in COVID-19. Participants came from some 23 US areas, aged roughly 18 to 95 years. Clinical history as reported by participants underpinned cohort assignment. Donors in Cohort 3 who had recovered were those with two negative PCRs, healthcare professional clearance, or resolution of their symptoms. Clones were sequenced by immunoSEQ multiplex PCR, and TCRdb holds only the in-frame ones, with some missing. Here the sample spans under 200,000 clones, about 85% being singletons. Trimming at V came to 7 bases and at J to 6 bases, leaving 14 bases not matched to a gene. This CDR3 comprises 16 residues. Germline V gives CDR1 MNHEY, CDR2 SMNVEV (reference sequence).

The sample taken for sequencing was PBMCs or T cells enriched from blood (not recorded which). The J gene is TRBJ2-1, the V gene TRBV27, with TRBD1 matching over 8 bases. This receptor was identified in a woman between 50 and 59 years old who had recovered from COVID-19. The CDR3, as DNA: TGTGCCAGCATCGCCCAAACGACAGGGGTTTCCAATGAGCAGTTCTTC. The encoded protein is CASIAQTTGVSNEQFF.